The 28 T cell receptor beta chains listed next were all sequenced from one sample in a study of identical twins. TCRdb passed the 5' RACE reads through MiXCR, listing each CDR3 protein once. The sample holds about 690,000 distinct CDR3 sequences; roughly 6% are singletons and the top ten take roughly 1.6%. Sequencing input: naive T cells sorted from blood. The source of these receptors is a man between 18 and 29 years old in good health.

This clonotype showed up many times. The gene calls are TRBV10-2 and TRBJ2-5; D call uncertain. The CDR3 extends over 11 amino acids. Trimming took off 2 bases at V and 3 bases at J, with 1 base between the two ends. Germline loops: CDR1 WSHSY, CDR2 SAAADI. CDR3 loop: CASSEKETQYF. CDR3 nucleotide sequence: TGCGCCAGCAGTGAGAAAGAGACCCAGTACTTC.

Turning to this clonotype: A much larger clone lies one base from this, so it may be a read error. The CDR3 reads CSVQRSPGLAAIGYF. The CDR3 coding sequence is TGCAGCGTTCAGCGGTCCCCGGGACTAGCGGCAATCGGGTACTTC. The V call is TRBV29-1, the J call TRBJ2-5; 11 bases are a match to TRBD2. Trimming removed 5 bases from V and 13 bases from J; junction bases left unmatched: 18. Germline V lookup: CDR1 SQVTM, CDR2 ANQGSEA. The CDR3 length is 15 residues.

The chain combines TRBV12-3 or TRBV12-4 with TRBJ1-5; 9 bases line up with TRBD1. CDR3 length: 15 amino acids. Germline trimming cut 6 bases from V and 4 bases from J; bases unmatched to any gene: 7. This CDR3 is CASSRGTGINQPQHF. CDR3 DNA: TGTGCCAGCAGCCGGGGGACAGGGATAAATCAGCCCCAGCATTTT.

This clonotype occurred many times. The chain joins TRBV20-1 to TRBJ2-3; the match to TRBD2 covers 13 bases. Trimming took 6 bases from V and 5 from J; bases not matched to a gene: 14. The CDR3 consists of 17 residues. Germline lookup yields CDR1 DFQATT and CDR2 SNEGSKA (reference sequence). Here the CDR3 reads CSALVGTSGRAVDTQYF. CDR3 nucleotides: TGCAGTGCCCTGGTAGGAACTAGCGGGAGGGCCGTAGATACGCAGTATTTT.

The chain uses TRBV3-1 and TRBJ2-6; TRBD1 is a possible D gene (6 bases). CDR3 length: 17 residues. Between the trimmed V and J ends, which lost 1 base and 0 bases, there was a span of 10 bases. CDR1 is LGHDT, CDR2 YNNKEL, per germline (reference sequence). The CDR3 bases are TGTGCCAGCAGCCAAGGACAGGCCATCTCTGGGGCCAACGTCCTGACTTTC. Amino acid sequence: CASSQGQAISGANVLTF.

The CDR3 protein is CASSYDRGHEQYV. In nucleotides, the CDR3 is TGTGCCAGCAGCTATGACAGGGGCCACGAGCAGTACGTC. This sequence joins TRBV5-6 and TRBJ2-7, with 8 nucleotides matching TRBD1. V lost 3 bases and J lost 5; bases outside the gene matches: 4. This CDR3 contains 13 residues. CDR1 is SGHDT and CDR2 is YYEEEE in the germline V gene.

This clonotype was counted many times. This chain connects TRBV5-1 to TRBJ2-2, with D possibly being TRBD2 (6 bases). V lost 1 base to trimming and J lost 0 bases, with 10 bases between them. The germline V gene has CDR1 SGHRS and CDR2 YFSETQ. CDR3 length: 16 residues. This CDR3 reads CASSLWSGANTGELFF. The CDR3, as DNA: TGCGCCAGCAGCTTGTGGTCGGGAGCGAACACCGGGGAGCTGTTTTTT.

This clonotype was detected only a few times. The V and J genes are TRBV21-1 and TRBJ2-7; TRBD1 was called by the table and not checked on the DNA. TRBV21-1 is described as a pseudogene. The CDR3 is 13 residues long. CDR3 sequence reads: CASSTRQGYEQYV. CDR3 DNA sequence: TGTGCCAGCAGCACCCGACAGGGCTACGAGCAGTACGTC.

This clonotype was observed a handful of times. The rearrangement joins TRBV29-1 to TRBJ1-3, with 7 bases aligning to TRBD1. This CDR3 is 11 amino acids long. Germline V gene lookup returns CDR1 SQVTM and CDR2 ANQGSEA. Trimming cost V 5 bases and J 11 bases; bases outside gene matches: 6. Here the CDR3 DNA reads TGCAGCGTTCAACAGGGGTTGGCCATATATTTT. Translating gives CSVQQGLAIYF.

The sample holds many counts of this clonotype. CDR3 sequence reads: CASSYPSVETSDTDTQYF. The CDR3 DNA reads as TGTGCCAGCAGTTACCCCTCCGTTGAGACTAGCGACACAGATACGCAGTATTTT. The rearrangement joins TRBV6-2 or TRBV6-3 to TRBJ2-3, with 8 bases fitting TRBD2. The CDR3 runs 18 residues. V lost 2 bases to trimming and J lost 2 bases; unmatched junction nucleotides: 12. Germline CDR1 and CDR2: MNHEY and SVGEGT.

This clonotype has a handful of counts. CDR3 amino acids: CATSRESFSGSSYEQYF. DNA of the CDR3: TGTGCCACCAGCAGAGAATCCTTTAGCGGGAGCTCCTACGAGCAGTACTTC. The V gene is TRBV15, the J gene TRBJ2-7, with 9 bases matching TRBD2. The J segment lost 0 bases and the V segment lost 0 bases, leaving 6 bases of the junction unmatched. The germline CDR1 and CDR2 sequences are LNHNV and YYDKDF (reference sequence). The CDR3 length is 17 residues.

Notes on this clonotype: It may be a read error: a sequence one base away is much more abundant. This chain connects TRBV6-2 or TRBV6-3 to TRBJ2-7, with 10 bases that match TRBD2. The CDR3 spans 14 residues. Germline V gene lookup returns CDR1 MNHEY and CDR2 SVGEGT. The CDR3, as DNA: TGTGTCAGCAGTTTTAGCGGGAGGTTCTACGAGCAGTACTTC. This gives the protein CVSSFSGRFYEQYF.

This clonotype was counted between two and nine times. This chain joins TRBV5-1 and TRBJ2-4; D might be TRBD2 (5 bases). Germline loops: CDR1 SGHRS, CDR2 YFSETQ. Trimming took off 4 bases at V and 5 bases at J, with 16 bases between the two ends. The CDR3 consists of 15 residues. CDR3 protein: CASSASRSRENIQYF. CDR3 sequence (DNA): TGCGCCAGCAGCGCAAGCCGGTCGAGGGAAAACATTCAGTACTTC. Looking up the rest from reference TRBV5-1 and TRBJ2-4 gives the full variable domain: KAGVTQTPRYLIKTRGQQVTLSCSPISGHRSVSWYQQTPGQGLQFLFEYFSETQRNKGNFPGRFSGRQFSNSRSEMNVSTLELGDSALYLCASSASRSRENIQYFGAGTRLSVL.

This clonotype was detected many times. The rearrangement joins TRBV6-2 or TRBV6-3 to TRBJ2-1; no clear D gene. V lost 0 bases and J 6 bases, leaving 9 bases between the germline ends. The CDR3 extends over 14 amino acids. Germline CDR1 MNHEY, CDR2 SVGEGT. CDR3 bases: TGTGCCAGCAGTTACTCGGGCTTAGTCAATGAGCAGTTCTTC. This encodes CASSYSGLVNEQFF.

The chain has TRBV7-2 and TRBJ2-1; 8 bases agree with TRBD2. V was clipped by 5 bases and J by 5 bases; unmatched bases: 8. This CDR3 spans 15 amino acids. The germline V gene encodes CDR1 SGHTA and CDR2 FQGNSA. The CDR3 bases are TGTGCCAGCAGCCACCCGGGACTAGTAGACAATGAGCAGTTCTTC. It encodes CASSHPGLVDNEQFF. The full variable domain, completed using reference TRBV7-2 and TRBJ2-1, is GAGVSQSPSNKVTEKGKDVELRCDPISGHTALYWYRQSLGQGLEFLIYFQGNSAPDKSGLPSDRFSAERTGGSVSTLTIQRTQQEDSAVYLCASSHPGLVDNEQFFGPGTRLTVL.

This chain joins TRBV20-1 and TRBJ2-1; D may be TRBD2 (6 bases). The V and J ends lost 6 bases and 3 bases respectively, with 18 bases between them. The CDR3 is 15 amino acids. Per the germline V gene, CDR1 is DFQATT and CDR2 is SNEGSKA (reference sequence). In DNA form, the CDR3 reads TGCAGTGCCCGACCCCCCTGGCGGGACTACAATGAGCAGTTCTTC. It is translated as CSARPPWRDYNEQFF.

The table lists this clonotype with a few counts. This sequence joins TRBV6-4 and TRBJ2-6, with unresolved D. Per the germline V gene, CDR1 is MRHNA and CDR2 is SNTAGT. The CDR3 runs 14 residues. Trimming shortened V by 8 bases and J by 0 bases, and 8 bases separated the two germline ends. CDR3 protein: CASATSSGANVLTF. The CDR3 DNA sequence: TGTGCCAGCGCAACTTCCTCTGGGGCCAACGTCCTGACTTTC.

The chain uses TRBV27 and TRBJ2-7; D call uncertain. Trimming removed 5 bases from V and 3 bases from J, with 11 bases in between. Germline V gene data show CDR1 as MNHEY and CDR2 as SMNVEV (reference sequence). This CDR3 contains 13 residues. DNA of the CDR3: TGTGCCAGCAGTATGGCGGTAAGCTACGAGCAGTACTTC. Translation: CASSMAVSYEQYF.

This clonotype was recorded many times. The chain is built from TRBV11-2 and TRBJ2-1; no firm D call. CDR1 and CDR2 (germline): SGHAT, FQNNGV. V was trimmed by 0 bases and J by 6 bases, leaving 18 bases between them. The CDR3 loop spans 17 amino acids. CDR3 loop: CASSLDPSSSRLNEQFF. CDR3 nucleotides: TGTGCCAGCAGCTTAGACCCGAGTTCATCGCGACTCAATGAGCAGTTCTTC.

This clonotype was picked up many times. The chain links TRBV28 to TRBJ2-7; the match to TRBD1 covers 7 bases. The length of the CDR3 is 18 residues. J gave up 3 bases and V 2 bases, and 16 bases lay outside the gene matches. Per the germline V gene, CDR1 is MDHEN and CDR2 is SYDVKM. The CDR3 region is CASSLRPGTALIHYEQYF. As DNA, the CDR3 is TGTGCCAGCAGTTTACGTCCCGGGACAGCCTTGATTCACTACGAGCAGTACTTC.

This chain joins TRBV30 and TRBJ2-6, with D hard to call. V was pared by 5 bases and J by 0 bases, with 8 bases between. CDR1 and CDR2 from the germline V gene are GTSNPN and SVGIG (reference sequence). The CDR3 has 14 amino acids. CDR3 region: CAWEKNSGANVLTF. CDR3 DNA: TGTGCCTGGGAAAAGAACTCTGGGGCCAACGTCCTGACTTTC. The whole variable domain, filled in from reference TRBV30 and TRBJ2-6, reads SQTIHQWPATLVQPVGSPLSLECTVEGTSNPNLYWYRQAAGRGLQLLFYSVGIGQISSEVPQNLSASRPQDRQFILSSKKLLLSDSGFYLCAWEKNSGANVLTFGAGSRLTVL.

This clonotype has more than one count but fewer than ten. This sequence joins TRBV7-9 and TRBJ1-2; 9 bases agree with TRBD1. J was trimmed by 6 bases and V by 1 base; bases with no gene match: 9. Germline V CDR1 and CDR2: SEHNR, FQNEAQ (reference sequence). CDR3 length: 16 residues. The CDR3 nucleotides read TGTGCCAGCAGCTTAGGCGTCGAGAGGACAGGGGATGGCTACACCTTC. Amino acids: CASSLGVERTGDGYTF.

The table lists this clonotype with many counts. This rearrangement joins TRBV5-1 to TRBJ2-7; D possibly corresponds to TRBD1 (5 bases). Germline CDR1 is SGHRS and CDR2 is YFSETQ. The ends were cut back, 0 bases at V and 7 bases at J, with 17 bases in the middle. CDR3 size: 15 residues. As DNA, the CDR3 is TGCGCCAGCAGCTTGGGTCTAGGGGAACCGCTTGAGCAGTACGTC. Translation gives CASSLGLGEPLEQYV.

The table lists this clonotype with many counts. The J gene is TRBJ1-4, the V gene TRBV7-2, with D maybe TRBD1 (6 bases). Trimming shortened V by 6 bases and J by 5 bases, and 13 bases separated the two germline ends. The CDR3 covers 14 residues. Germline V lookup: CDR1 SGHTA, CDR2 FQGNSA. CDR3 sequence (DNA): TGTGCCAGCAGTTTACGGCAGGGGAATGAAAAACTGTTTTTT. Encoded protein: CASSLRQGNEKLFF.

This clonotype was seen more than once but under ten times. V is TRBV5-1 and J is TRBJ1-6; 7 nucleotides agree with TRBD1. The CDR3 is 14 amino acids. V trimming: 4 bases; J trimming: 7 bases; junction bases outside the gene matches: 5. Germline V gives CDR1 SGHRS, CDR2 YFSETQ. CDR3 in DNA: TGCGCCAGCAGCCGGGGACAGAGAAATTCACCCCTCCACTTT. As protein: CASSRGQRNSPLHF.

This clonotype was seen a few times. The chain carries TRBV27 and TRBJ1-5, with D uncertain. The CDR3 contains 14 residues. Germline CDR1 MNHEY, CDR2 SMNVEV (reference sequence). The V end was cut by 7 bases, the J end by 7 bases, with 17 bases between. The CDR3 loop is CASTPQEGSQPQHF. In DNA, the CDR3 is TGTGCCAGCACCCCTCAAGAGGGATCCCAGCCCCAGCATTTT.

This clonotype was seen ten or more times. The chain carries TRBV25-1 and TRBJ1-6; 7 bases are a match to TRBD1. The germline CDR1 and CDR2 sequences are MGHDK and SYGVNS. The trim removed 5 bases at V and 7 bases at J, leaving 5 bases unmatched. The CDR3 length is 14 residues. CDR3 in DNA: TGTGCCAGCAGTTCGGGACAGCGGAATTCACCCCTCCACTTT. The encoded protein is CASSSGQRNSPLHF.

This clonotype was seen ten or more times. This chain uses TRBV7-9 with TRBJ2-3; D uncertain. Germline V gene lookup returns CDR1 SEHNR and CDR2 FQNEAQ (reference sequence). V lost 2 bases and J lost 3, with 3 bases in between. This CDR3 is 12 amino acids long. The CDR3 loop is CASSLITDTQYF. CDR3 nucleotide sequence: TGTGCCAGCAGCTTAATTACAGATACGCAGTATTTT.